Following are 12 T cell receptor beta chains from one sample sequenced in a study of blood T cells in healthy people across ages. Through a sample-barcoded 5' primer and a J-beta primer mix, a second PCR was run for roughly 6 to 11 cycles. From the 5' RACE reads, TCRdb called clonotypes with MiXCR, one entry per CDR3 protein. The sample lists 1,500,000 or so distinct CDR3 sequences; almost 60% were seen once. The sequencing sample was made of blood. The receptor set was obtained from a man younger than 35 in good health.

J is TRBJ2-3 and V is TRBV7-2, with D unclear. This CDR3 is 15 amino acids long. Germline CDR1 is SGHTA and CDR2 is FQGNSA. Trimming left V 2 bases short and J 2 bases short, with 11 bases between. The CDR3 nucleotides are TGTGCCAGCAGCTTACCAATATATTCCACAGATACGCAGTATTTT. Translating gives CASSLPIYSTDTQYF.

The chain combines TRBV3-1 with TRBJ1-1; 8 bases match TRBD1. The CDR3 sequence is 14 residues long. The V gene's germline CDR1 is LGHDT and CDR2 YNNKEL (reference sequence). After removal of 3 bases from V and 8 bases from J, the junction contained 8 bases not matched to a gene. The CDR3 DNA sequence: TGTGCCAGCAGCCATCGACCCTACAGGGGGGAAGCTTTCTTT. This encodes CASSHRPYRGEAFF.

The chain couples TRBV5-6 to TRBJ2-1; D not resolved. The V gene lost 2 bases and the J gene lost 10 bases, with 10 bases spanning the gap. CDR3 length: 12 residues. The germline gives CDR1 SGHDT, CDR2 YYEEEE. The CDR3 here is CASSFTSIEQFF. CDR3 DNA sequence: TGTGCCAGCAGCTTTACGTCAATAGAGCAGTTCTTC.

V usage is TRBV5-1 and J usage is TRBJ2-3, with TRBD2 matching over 7 bases. The CDR3 has 14 amino acids. With V trimmed by 4 bases and J by 4 bases, 6 bases remained unmatched. The germline V gene encodes CDR1 SGHRS and CDR2 YFSETQ. In DNA, the CDR3 is TGCGCCAGCAGCGCGACTAGCATTGCAGATACGCAGTATTTT. It is translated as CASSATSIADTQYF.

The V and J genes are TRBV5-1 and TRBJ1-2; the D gene is possibly TRBD1 (6 bases). V was clipped by 1 base and J by 12 bases, with 10 bases between them. The length of the CDR3 is 11 residues. Germline CDR1 reads SGHRS; CDR2 reads YFSETQ. In DNA form, the CDR3 reads TGCGCCAGCAGCTTGATCCCAGGGGACACCTTC. Its protein is CASSLIPGDTF.

In this sample, this clonotype turned up a few times. The CDR3 sequence: CSVEGGQGKNEQYF. The CDR3 nucleotides are TGCAGCGTTGAGGGTGGACAGGGTAAGAACGAGCAGTACTTC. The chain links TRBV29-1 to TRBJ2-7; 8 bases map to TRBD1. The germline CDR1 and CDR2 sequences are SQVTM and ANQGSEA. There are 14 residues in the CDR3. V lost 3 bases to trimming and J lost 5 bases; unmatched junction nucleotides: 9.

V is TRBV10-3 and J is TRBJ2-4; D possibly corresponds to TRBD1 (8 bases). The J call could be wrong; TRBJ2-7 is a better fit for the DNA end. Germline loops: CDR1 ENHRY, CDR2 SYGVKD. CDR3 length: 16 residues. The CDR3 region is CAIREAGGGSSYEQYF. CDR3 coding DNA: TGTGCCATCAGAGAAGCAGGGGGCGGGAGCTCCTACGAGCAGTACTTC.

The V gene is TRBV10-3, the J gene TRBJ1-1; D may be TRBD1 (5 bases). The germline V gene has CDR1 ENHRY and CDR2 SYGVKD. The CDR3 extends over 13 amino acids. CDR3 bases: TGTGCGACGTTGAGGGGAGATGACACTGAAGCTTTCTTT. Protein sequence: CATLRGDDTEAFF.

The chain combines TRBV7-8 with TRBJ2-3; 8 nucleotides match TRBD2. The CDR3 sequence is 17 residues long. The junction had 8 bases not matched to a gene; V was cut back by 1 base and J by 2 bases. CDR1 SGHVS and CDR2 FQNEAQ come from the germline V gene. DNA for the CDR3: TGTGCCAGCAGCTTAGGGGTGCGGGGGGCCCACACAGATACGCAGTATTTT. Translated: CASSLGVRGAHTDTQYF.

The chain combines TRBV6-1 with TRBJ2-7, with a tentative D call TRBD1 (6 bases). Trimming stripped 4 bases from V and 1 base from J, with 14 bases between. Germline V gene sequence: CDR1 MNHNS, CDR2 SASEGT. This CDR3 comprises 15 residues. The CDR3 nucleotides are TGTGCCAGCAGTGCTCTTTTGGACAGTTCCTACGAGCAGTACTTC. Translation: CASSALLDSSYEQYF.

This rearrangement joins TRBV20-1 to TRBJ2-3; D might be TRBD1 (6 bases). Germline CDR1 reads DFQATT; CDR2 reads SNEGSKA (reference sequence). The CDR3 runs 15 residues. V was cut by 6 bases and J by 0 bases, with 16 bases left in between. The CDR3 nucleotides are TGCAGTGCGCACGACAGGCGTGGTAGCACAGATACGCAGTATTTT. Residues: CSAHDRRGSTDTQYF.

The gene calls are TRBV12-3 or TRBV12-4 and TRBJ1-5, with a tentative D call TRBD1 (5 bases). V was trimmed by 3 bases and J by 7 bases, leaving 10 bases between them. The CDR3 totals 13 residues. The CDR3 protein is CASSLVRGQPQHF. DNA of the CDR3: TGTGCCAGCAGTTTGGTTAGGGGCCAGCCCCAGCATTTT.